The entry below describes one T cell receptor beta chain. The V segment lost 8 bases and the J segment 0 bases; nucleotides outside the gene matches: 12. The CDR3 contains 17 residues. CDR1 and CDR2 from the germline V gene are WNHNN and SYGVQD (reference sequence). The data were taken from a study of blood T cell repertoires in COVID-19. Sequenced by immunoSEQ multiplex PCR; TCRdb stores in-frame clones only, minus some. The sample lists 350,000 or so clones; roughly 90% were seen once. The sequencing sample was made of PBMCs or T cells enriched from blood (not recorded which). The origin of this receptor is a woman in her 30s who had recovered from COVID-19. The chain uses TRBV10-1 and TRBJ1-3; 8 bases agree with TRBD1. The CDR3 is CASLLGTGVDSGNTIYF. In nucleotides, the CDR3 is TGCGCCAGCCTATTGGGGACAGGTGTCGACTCTGGAAACACCATATATTTT.